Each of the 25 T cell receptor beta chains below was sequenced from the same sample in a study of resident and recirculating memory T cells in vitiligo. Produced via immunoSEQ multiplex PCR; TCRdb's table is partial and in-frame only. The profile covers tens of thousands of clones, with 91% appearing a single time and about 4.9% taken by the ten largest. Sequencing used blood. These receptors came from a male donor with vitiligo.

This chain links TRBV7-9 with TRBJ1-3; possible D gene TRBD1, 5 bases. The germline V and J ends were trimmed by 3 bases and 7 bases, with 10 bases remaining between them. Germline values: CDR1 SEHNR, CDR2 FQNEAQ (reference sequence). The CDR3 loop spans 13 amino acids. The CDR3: CASSLGEGNTIYF. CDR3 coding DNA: TGTGCCAGCAGCTTGGGGGAGGGGAACACCATATATTTT.

In nucleotides, the CDR3 is TGTGCCGGGGGGGACACTTACACTGAAGCTTTCTTT. Encoded protein: CAGGDTYTEAFF. The chain links TRBV11-2 to TRBJ1-1, with D perhaps matching TRBD1 (6 bases). The V gene's germline CDR1 is SGHAT and CDR2 FQNNGV. Trimming removed 11 bases at V and 3 bases at J, with 13 bases between. This CDR3 contains 12 residues.

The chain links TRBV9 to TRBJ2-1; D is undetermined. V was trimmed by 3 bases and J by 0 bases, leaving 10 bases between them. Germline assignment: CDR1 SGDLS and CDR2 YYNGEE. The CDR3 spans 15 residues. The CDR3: CASSASYSSYNEQFF. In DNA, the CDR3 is TGTGCCAGCAGCGCAAGTTACAGCTCCTACAATGAGCAGTTCTTC.

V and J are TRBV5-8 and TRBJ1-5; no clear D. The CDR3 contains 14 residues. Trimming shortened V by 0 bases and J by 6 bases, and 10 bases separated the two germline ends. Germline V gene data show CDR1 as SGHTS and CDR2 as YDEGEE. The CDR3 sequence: CASSLGGSGQPQHF. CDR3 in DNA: TGTGCCAGCAGCTTGGGAGGGTCGGGTCAGCCCCAGCATTTT. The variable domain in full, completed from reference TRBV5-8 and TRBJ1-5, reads EAGVTQSPTHLIKTRGQQATLRCSPISGHTSVYWYQQALGLGLQFLLWYDEGEERNRGNFPPRFSGRQFPNYSSELNVNALELEDSALYLCASSLGGSGQPQHFGDGTRLSIL.

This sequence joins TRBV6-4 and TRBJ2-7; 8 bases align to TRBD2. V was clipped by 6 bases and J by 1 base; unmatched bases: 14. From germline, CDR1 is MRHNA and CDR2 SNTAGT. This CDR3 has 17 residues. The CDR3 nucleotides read TGTGCCAGCAGGAATCCTTGCTGGGCGGGGGGATCCTACGAGCAGTACTTC. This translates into CASRNPCWAGGSYEQYF.

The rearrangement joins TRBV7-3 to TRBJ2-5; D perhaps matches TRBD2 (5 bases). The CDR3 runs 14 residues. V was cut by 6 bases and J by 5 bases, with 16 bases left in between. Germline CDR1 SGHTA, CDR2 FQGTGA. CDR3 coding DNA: TGTGCCAGCAGTCCGGCGGGCTCCCGGGAGACCCAGTACTTC. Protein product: CASSPAGSRETQYF.

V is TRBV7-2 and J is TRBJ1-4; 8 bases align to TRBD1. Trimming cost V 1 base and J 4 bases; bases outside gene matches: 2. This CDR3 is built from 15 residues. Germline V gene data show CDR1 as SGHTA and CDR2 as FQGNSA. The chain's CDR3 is CASSLDGQGNEKLFF. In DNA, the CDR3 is TGTGCCAGCAGCTTAGATGGACAGGGTAATGAAAAACTGTTTTTT.

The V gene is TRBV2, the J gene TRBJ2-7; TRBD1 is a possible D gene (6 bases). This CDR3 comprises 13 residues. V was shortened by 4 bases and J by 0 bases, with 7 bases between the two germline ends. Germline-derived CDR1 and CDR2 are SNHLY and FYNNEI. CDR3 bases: TGTGCCAGCAGTGCCAGGGGCTCCTACGAGCAGTACTTC. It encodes CASSARGSYEQYF.

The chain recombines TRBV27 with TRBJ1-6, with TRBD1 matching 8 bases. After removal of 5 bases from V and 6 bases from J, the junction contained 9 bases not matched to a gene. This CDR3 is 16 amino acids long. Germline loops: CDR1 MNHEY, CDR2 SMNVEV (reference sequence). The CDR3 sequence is CASSPRGQAGNSPLHF. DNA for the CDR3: TGTGCCAGCAGTCCCCGGGGACAGGCGGGTAATTCACCCCTCCACTTT.

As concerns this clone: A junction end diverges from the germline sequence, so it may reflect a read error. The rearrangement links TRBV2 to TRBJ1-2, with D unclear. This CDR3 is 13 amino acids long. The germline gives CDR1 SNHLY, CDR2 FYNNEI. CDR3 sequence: CASTEGTRSGYTF. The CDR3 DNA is TGTGCCAGCACTGAAGGCACAAGATCTGGCTACACCTTC.

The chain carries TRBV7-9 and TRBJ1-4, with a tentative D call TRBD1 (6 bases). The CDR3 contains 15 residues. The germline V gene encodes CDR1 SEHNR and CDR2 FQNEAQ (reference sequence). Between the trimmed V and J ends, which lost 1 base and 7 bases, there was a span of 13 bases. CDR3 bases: TGTGCCAGCAGCTTAGTAGGGGGTGGAAGTGAAAAACTGTTTTTT. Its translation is CASSLVGGGSEKLFF.

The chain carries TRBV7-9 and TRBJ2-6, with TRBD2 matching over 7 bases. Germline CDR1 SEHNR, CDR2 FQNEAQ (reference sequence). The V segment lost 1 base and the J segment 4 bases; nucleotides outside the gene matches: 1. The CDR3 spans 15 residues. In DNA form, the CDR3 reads TGTGCCAGCAGCTTAGAGGGAGGGGGGGCCAACGTCCTGACTTTC. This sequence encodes CASSLEGGGANVLTF.

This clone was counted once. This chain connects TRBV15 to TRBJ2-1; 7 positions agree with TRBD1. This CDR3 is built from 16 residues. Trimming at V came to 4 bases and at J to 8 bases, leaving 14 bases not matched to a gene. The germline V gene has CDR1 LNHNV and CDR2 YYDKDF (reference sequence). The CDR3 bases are TGTGCCACCAGCACAACCACAGGGGCGCCCCGAGATGAGCAGTTCTTC. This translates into CATSTTTGAPRDEQFF.

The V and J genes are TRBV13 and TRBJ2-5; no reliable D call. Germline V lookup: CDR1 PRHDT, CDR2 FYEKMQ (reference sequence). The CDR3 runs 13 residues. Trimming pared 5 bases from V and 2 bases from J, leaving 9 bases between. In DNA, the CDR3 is TGTGCCAGCAGCGACACAGTTCAAGAGACCCAGTACTTC. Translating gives CASSDTVQETQYF.

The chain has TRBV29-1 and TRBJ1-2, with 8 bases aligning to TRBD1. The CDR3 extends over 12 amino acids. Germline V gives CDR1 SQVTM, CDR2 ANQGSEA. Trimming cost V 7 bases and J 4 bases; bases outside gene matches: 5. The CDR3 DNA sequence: TGCAGCGCCCGACAGGGGTTCTATGGCTACACCTTC. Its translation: CSARQGFYGYTF.

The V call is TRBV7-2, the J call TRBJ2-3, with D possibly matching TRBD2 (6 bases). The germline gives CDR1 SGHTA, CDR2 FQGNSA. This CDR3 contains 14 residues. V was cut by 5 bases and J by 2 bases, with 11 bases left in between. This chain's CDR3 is CASSAGLNTDTQYF. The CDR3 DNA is TGTGCCAGCAGCGCCGGACTAAACACAGATACGCAGTATTTT.

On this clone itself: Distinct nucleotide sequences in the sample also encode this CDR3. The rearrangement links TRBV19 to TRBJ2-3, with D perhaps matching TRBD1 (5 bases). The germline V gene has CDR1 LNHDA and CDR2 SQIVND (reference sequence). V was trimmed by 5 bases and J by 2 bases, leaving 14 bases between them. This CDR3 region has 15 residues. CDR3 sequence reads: CASSLSGPNTDTQYF. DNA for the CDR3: TGTGCCAGTAGTTTGTCAGGGCCCAACACAGATACGCAGTATTTT.

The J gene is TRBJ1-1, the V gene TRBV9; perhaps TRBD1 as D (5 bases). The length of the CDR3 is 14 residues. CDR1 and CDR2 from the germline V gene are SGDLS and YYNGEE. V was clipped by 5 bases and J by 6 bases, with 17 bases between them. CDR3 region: CASSSGSREAEAFF. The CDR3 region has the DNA TGTGCCAGCAGTTCCGGGTCCAGGGAAGCTGAAGCTTTCTTT.

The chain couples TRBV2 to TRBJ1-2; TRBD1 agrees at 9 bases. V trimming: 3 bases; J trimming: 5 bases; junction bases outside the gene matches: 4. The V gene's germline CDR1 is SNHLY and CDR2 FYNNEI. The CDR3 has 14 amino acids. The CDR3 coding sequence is TGTGCCAGCAGTGAGGCCGGGACAGGGTATGGCTACACCTTC. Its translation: CASSEAGTGYGYTF.

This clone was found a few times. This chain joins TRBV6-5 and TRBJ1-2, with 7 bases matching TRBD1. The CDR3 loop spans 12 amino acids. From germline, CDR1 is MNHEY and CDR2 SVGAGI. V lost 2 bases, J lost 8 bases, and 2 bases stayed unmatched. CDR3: CASSYRGRGYTF. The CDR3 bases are TGTGCCAGCAGTTACAGGGGGCGCGGCTACACCTTC.

CDR3 in amino acids: CASSLGQPNTEAFF. In DNA form, the CDR3 reads TGTGCCAGCAGCTTGGGACAACCGAACACTGAAGCTTTCTTT. This chain joins TRBV5-6 and TRBJ1-1; D gene unclear. V lost 0 bases, J lost 1 base, and 7 bases lay in between. This CDR3 spans 14 amino acids. Germline CDR1 and CDR2: SGHDT and YYEEEE.

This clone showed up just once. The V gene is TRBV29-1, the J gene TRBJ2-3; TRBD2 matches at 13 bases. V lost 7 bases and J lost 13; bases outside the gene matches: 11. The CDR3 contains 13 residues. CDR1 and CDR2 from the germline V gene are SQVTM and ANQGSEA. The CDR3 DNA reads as TGCAGCGAGCTGACTAGCGGGGGGCGACCGGAGTATTTT. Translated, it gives CSELTSGGRPEYF.

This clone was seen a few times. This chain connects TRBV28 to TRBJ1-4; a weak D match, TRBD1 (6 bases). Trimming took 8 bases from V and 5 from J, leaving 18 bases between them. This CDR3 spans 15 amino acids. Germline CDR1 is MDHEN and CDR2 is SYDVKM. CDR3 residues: CASVGGGASNEKLFF. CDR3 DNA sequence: TGTGCCAGCGTAGGTGGGGGGGCCAGCAATGAAAAACTGTTTTTT.

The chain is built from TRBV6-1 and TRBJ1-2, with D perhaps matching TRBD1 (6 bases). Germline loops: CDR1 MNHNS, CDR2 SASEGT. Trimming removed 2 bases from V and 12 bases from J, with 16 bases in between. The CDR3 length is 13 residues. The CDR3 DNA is TGTGCCAGCAGTGAATCGGAAACAGGGTCTAACACCTTC. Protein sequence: CASSESETGSNTF.

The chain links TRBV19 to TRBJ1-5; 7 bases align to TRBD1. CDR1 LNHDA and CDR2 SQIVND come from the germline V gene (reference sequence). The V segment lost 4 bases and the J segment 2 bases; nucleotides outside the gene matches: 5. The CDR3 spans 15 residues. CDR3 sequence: CASSRTGDGNQPQHF. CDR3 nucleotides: TGTGCCAGTAGTAGAACAGGGGATGGCAATCAGCCCCAGCATTTT.